The rows below give T cell receptor beta chains drawn from one sample of a study of blood T cell repertoires in COVID-19. Produced via immunoSEQ multiplex PCR; TCRdb's table is partial and in-frame only. Of tens of thousands of clones in the sample, over 75% were seen once. The sample comprised peripheral blood. These receptors were collected from a man aged 55 to 70 with COVID-19, enrolled during active disease. Each CDR3 is given with its conserved first and last residue. The D gene is left open where the match is weak. Size tells how often a clone was seen (once, few, many) or the class of an expanded clone, and some rows leave it out.

clone size	V gene	D gene	J gene	CDR3 DNA	CDR3 protein
-	TRBV4-2	TRBD1	TRBJ1-5	TGTGCCAGCAGCCGCCAACAGGGGGCGGACAATCAGCCCCAGCATTTT	CASSRQQGADNQPQHF
few	TRBV21-1	-	TRBJ2-1	TGTGCCAGCAGCAACTATGAGCAGTTCTTC	CASSNYEQFF
-	TRBV6-5	TRBD2	TRBJ2-2	TGTGCCAGCAACCCTAGCGGGAGGGCCACCGGGGAGCTGTTTTTT	CASNPSGRATGELFF
-	TRBV7-9	-	TRBJ1-2	TGTGCCAGCAGCCGCGACTCTGCTAACTATGGCTACACCTTC	CASSRDSANYGYTF
once	TRBV10-3	TRBD2	TRBJ2-2	TGTGCCATCAGTGACGAAGCGGGAGAGACCGGGGAGCTGTTTTTT	CAISDEAGETGELFF
once	TRBV4-1	TRBD2	TRBJ2-1	TGCGCCAGCAGCCAAGGGAGCGGGGTCCTCTACAATGAGCAGTTCTTC	CASSQGSGVLYNEQFF
-	TRBV5-1	TRBD1	TRBJ1-1	TGCGCCAGCAGCTGGGACAGGGACACTGAAGCTTTCTTT	CASSWDRDTEAFF
-	TRBV27	-	TRBJ2-1	TGTGCCAGCAGTTTACTAGCGCCCTACAATGAGCAGTTCTTC	CASSLLAPYNEQFF
few	TRBV21-1	-	TRBJ2-3	TGTGCCAGCAGTAAAAAAGTGGGCGGGGCAGATACGCAGTATTTT	CASSKKVGGADTQYF
-	TRBV11-2	TRBD1	TRBJ2-7	TGTGCCAGCAGCTTAGGACAGGGGAACGAGCAGTACTTC	CASSLGQGNEQYF
once	TRBV19	TRBD2	TRBJ2-1	TGTGCCAGTAGTGTTCGACTAGCGGGGGCATACAATGAGCAGTTCTTC	CASSVRLAGAYNEQFF
once	TRBV13	TRBD2	TRBJ2-5	TGTGCCAGCAGCCCGACGGGGGGTTCCGCGAAGACCCAGTACTTC	CASSPTGGSAKTQYF
-	TRBV11-3	TRBD1	TRBJ1-6	TGTGCCAGCAGCACCAGGGACAGTCCCTTAGGCAATTCACCCCTCCACTTT	CASSTRDSPLGNSPLHF
-	TRBV7-9	TRBD2	TRBJ2-1	TGTGCCAGCAGCCCAGGCTGGTTGGGACTAGCTCAATCCAATGAGCAGTTCTTC	CASSPGWLGLAQSNEQFF
-	TRBV19	TRBD2	TRBJ2-1	TGTGCCAGTAGAGCGGGGAGCTCCTACAATGAGCAGTTCTTC	CASRAGSSYNEQFF
-	TRBV10-2	TRBD1	TRBJ2-7	TGCGCCAGCAGTGAGCGACAGGGAGCCTACGAGCAGTACTTC	CASSERQGAYEQYF
-	TRBV11-2	-	TRBJ2-7	TGTGCCAGCAGCCAGGGCCCGGACGGACGCTACGAGCAGTACTTC	CASSQGPDGRYEQYF
-	TRBV2	-	TRBJ1-5	TGTGCCAGCAGGGACAGAGATCAGCCCCAGCATTTT	CASRDRDQPQHF
-	TRBV11-3	TRBD2	TRBJ2-3	TGTGCCAGCAGCCGAGGGACTAGCGGGGACACAGATACGCAGTATTTT	CASSRGTSGDTDTQYF
once	TRBV5-1	-	TRBJ2-3	TGCGCCAGCAGCCCTTGGACAGCTTCACTATCGACAGATACGCAGTATTTT	CASSPWTASLSTDTQYF
-	TRBV10-3	TRBD1	TRBJ1-2	TGTGCCATCAGCAGGGGGCAGGACTATGGCTACACCTTC	CAISRGQDYGYTF
few	TRBV4-1	TRBD1	TRBJ2-7	TGCGCCAGCAGCCAAGGGACAGGGGGGTTGTACGAGCAGTACTTC	CASSQGTGGLYEQYF
-	TRBV7-3	TRBD1	TRBJ2-6	TGTGCCAGCAGCCCGGGACAGGGATTCTCTGGGGCCAACGTCCTGACTTTC	CASSPGQGFSGANVLTF
-	TRBV5-5	-	TRBJ1-3	TGTGCCAGCAGCTTCCAAACAGGAAACACCATATATTTT	CASSFQTGNTIYF
-	TRBV4-2	TRBD1	TRBJ1-1	TGTGCCAGCAGCCAAGCCGGGACAGGTACCACTGAAGCTTTCTTT	CASSQAGTGTTEAFF
-	TRBV18	TRBD1	TRBJ2-7	TGTGCCAGCTCTTGGGACAGATCCTACGAGCAGTACTTC	CASSWDRSYEQYF
-	TRBV5-1	TRBD1	TRBJ1-2	TGCGCCAGCAGCCCAGGGGGCGAGGGTGGCTACACCTTC	CASSPGGEGGYTF
-	TRBV19	-	TRBJ1-4	TGTGCCAGTAGAAAGACACCTTCCCCTGGTGAAAAACTGTTTTTT	CASRKTPSPGEKLFF
few	TRBV9	TRBD1	TRBJ1-1	TGTGCCAGCAGCGACACACAGGGGGCTTCGAGAGCTTTCTTT	CASSDTQGASRAFF
-	TRBV10-3	-	TRBJ1-1	TGTGCCATCAGTGGGGGACTCATGAACACTGAAGCTTTCTTT	CAISGGLMNTEAFF
-	TRBV5-1	-	TRBJ1-6	TGCGCCAGCAGCTCGGCGGGGTCGGCAAATTCACCCCTCCACTTT	CASSSAGSANSPLHF
-	TRBV19	-	TRBJ2-1	TGTGCCAGTAGAGTGGCCCCCCAGTCGGGTGAGCAGTTCTTC	CASRVAPQSGEQFF
once	TRBV5-1	-	TRBJ1-1	TGCGCCAGCAGCACAAGGGGCGGGAACACTGAAGCTTTCTTT	CASSTRGGNTEAFF
-	TRBV7-2	-	TRBJ1-5	TGTGCCAGCAGCCCGGACAGATCAAGGCGGCCCCAGCATTTT	CASSPDRSRRPQHF
few	TRBV12-3/TRBV12-4	TRBD1	TRBJ1-6	TGTGCCAGCAGCTCTGGACAGGGCATAATCCACTTT	CASSSGQGIIHF
-	TRBV7-2	-	TRBJ1-6	TGTGCCAGCAGCCCACAGGAAAGAACCTATAATTCACCCCTCCACTTT	CASSPQERTYNSPLHF
few	TRBV16	-	TRBJ2-3	TGTGCCAGCAGCGCGGGACTCCTCACAGATACGCAGTATTTT	CASSAGLLTDTQYF